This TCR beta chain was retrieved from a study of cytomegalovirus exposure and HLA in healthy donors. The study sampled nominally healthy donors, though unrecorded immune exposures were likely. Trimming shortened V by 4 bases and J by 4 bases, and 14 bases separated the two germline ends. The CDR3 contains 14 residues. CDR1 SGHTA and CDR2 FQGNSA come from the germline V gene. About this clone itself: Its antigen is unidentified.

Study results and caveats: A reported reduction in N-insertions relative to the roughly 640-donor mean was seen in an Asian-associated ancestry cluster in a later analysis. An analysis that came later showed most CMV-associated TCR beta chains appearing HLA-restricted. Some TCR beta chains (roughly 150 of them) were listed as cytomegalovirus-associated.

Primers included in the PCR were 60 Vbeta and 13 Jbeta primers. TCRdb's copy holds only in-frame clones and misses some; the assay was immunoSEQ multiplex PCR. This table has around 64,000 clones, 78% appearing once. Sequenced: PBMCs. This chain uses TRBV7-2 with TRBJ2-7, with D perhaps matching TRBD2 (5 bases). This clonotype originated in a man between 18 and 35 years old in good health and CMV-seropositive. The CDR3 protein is CASSSHWTEYEQYF. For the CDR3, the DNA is TGTGCCAGCAGCTCCCATTGGACTGAATACGAGCAGTACTTC.